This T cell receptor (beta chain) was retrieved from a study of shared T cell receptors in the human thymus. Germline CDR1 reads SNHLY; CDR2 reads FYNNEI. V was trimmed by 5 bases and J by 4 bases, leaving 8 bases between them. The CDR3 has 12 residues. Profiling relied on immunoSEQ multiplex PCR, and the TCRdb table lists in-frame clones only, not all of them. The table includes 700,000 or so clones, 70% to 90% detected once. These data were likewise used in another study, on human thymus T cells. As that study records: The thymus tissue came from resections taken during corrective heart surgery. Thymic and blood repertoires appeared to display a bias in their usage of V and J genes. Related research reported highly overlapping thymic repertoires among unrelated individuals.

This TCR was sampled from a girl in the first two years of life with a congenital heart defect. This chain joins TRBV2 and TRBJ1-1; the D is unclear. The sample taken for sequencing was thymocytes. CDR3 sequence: CASSRIATEAFF. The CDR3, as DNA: TGTGCCAGCAGTAGGATAGCCACTGAAGCTTTCTTT.